Detailed here is one TCR beta chain. Its specificity is not known. The CDR3 sequence is 11 residues long. Trimming took off 4 bases at V and 10 bases at J, with 10 bases between the two ends. Germline V gene sequence: CDR1 SGHTA, CDR2 FQGNSA. Every bit of the isolated RNA underwent reverse transcription, so sequencing read expressed TCRB transcripts. Produced via immunoSEQ multiplex PCR; TCRdb's table is partial and in-frame only. Here the sample spans around 280,000 clones, roughly 8% being singletons. This entry comes from a study of beta chain features in type 1 diabetes. Study results and caveats: Insertions at VDJ junctions were less frequent in type 1 diabetes patients. These patients also deleted more nucleotides at the same junctions.

The clonotype originates from a woman aged 18-30 years in good health. The chain employs TRBV7-2 and TRBJ1-1; D gene uncertain. The sample consisted of central memory CD4+ T cells from blood. The CDR3 DNA follows: TGTGCCAGCAGCTCAGTCGGGCCAGCTTTCTTT. Translated: CASSSVGPAFF.